The 17 T cell receptor beta chains in this list originate from one sample, sequenced in a study of technical replicates of blood from four donors. Method: immunoSEQ multiplex PCR; TCRdb's copy keeps in-frame clones and lacks some. The data contain about 97,000 clones, about 96% of them singletons. Sequencing was carried out using T cells isolated from PBMCs. Every receptor here comes from a human donor in good health.

This clone turned up a few times. The rearrangement links TRBV11-1 to TRBJ2-2; the D gene is possibly TRBD2 (6 bases). The V end lost 6 bases, the J end lost 3 bases, and 14 bases lay between the germline ends. The CDR3 is made up of 15 amino acids. Germline V lookup: CDR1 SGHAT, CDR2 FQDESV (reference sequence). CDR3 residues: CASRHRGSYTGELFF. The CDR3 DNA follows: TGTGCCAGCAGGCATCGGGGGAGCTACACCGGGGAGCTGTTTTTT.

The J gene is TRBJ1-2, the V gene TRBV19; 10 nucleotides align to TRBD1. Germline values: CDR1 LNHDA, CDR2 SQIVND (reference sequence). The CDR3 runs 17 residues. J was trimmed by 8 bases and V by 9 bases; bases with no gene match: 21. CDR3 loop: CASARTNRDRGMEGYTF. In nucleotides, the CDR3 is TGTGCCAGCGCGCGTACTAACAGGGACAGGGGAATGGAGGGCTACACCTTC.

The genes are TRBV7-3 and TRBJ2-2; 7 positions match TRBD1. J gave up 3 bases and V 3 bases, and 7 bases lay outside the gene matches. Germline values: CDR1 SGHTA, CDR2 FQGTGA. CDR3 length: 16 residues. CDR3 amino acids: CASSLLGQRYTGELFF. For the CDR3, the DNA is TGTGCCAGCAGCTTGTTGGGACAGCGTTACACCGGGGAGCTGTTTTTT.

The rearrangement uses TRBV18 and TRBJ2-3; TRBD1 might be the D (6 bases). The germline CDR1 and CDR2 sequences are KGHSH and LQKENI. The CDR3 sequence is 14 residues long. Trimming shortened V by 1 base and J by 3 bases, and 8 bases separated the two germline ends. The CDR3 DNA is TGTGCCAGCTCACCACGGCAGGGGACAGATACGCAGTATTTT. As protein: CASSPRQGTDTQYF.

V and J are TRBV27 and TRBJ2-7; D unclear. In germline, CDR1 is MNHEY, CDR2 SMNVEV (reference sequence). The V end lost 4 bases, the J end lost 0 bases, and 10 bases lay between the germline ends. CDR3 length: 14 amino acids. The CDR3 nucleotides are TGTGCCAGCAGTTCCCCCTTCTACTCCTACGAGCAGTACTTC. It specifies CASSSPFYSYEQYF.

The V gene is TRBV28, the J gene TRBJ2-5, with 12 bases matching TRBD2. V lost 2 bases to trimming and J lost 3 bases; unmatched junction nucleotides: 4. This CDR3 is 16 amino acids long. The germline V gene encodes CDR1 MDHEN and CDR2 SYDVKM. The CDR3 protein is CASSLRLAGGKETQYF. Here the CDR3 DNA reads TGTGCCAGCAGTTTACGGCTAGCGGGAGGGAAAGAGACCCAGTACTTC. Using reference TRBV28 and TRBJ2-5 for the parts outside the CDR3, the full variable domain is DVKVTQSSRYLVKRTGEKVFLECVQDMDHENMFWYRQDPGLGLRLIYFSYDVKMKEKGDIPEGYSVSREKKERFSLILESASTNQTSMYLCASSLRLAGGKETQYFGPGTRLLVL.

This sequence joins TRBV7-9 and TRBJ1-1, with D unclear. Germline V lookup: CDR1 SEHNR, CDR2 FQNEAQ (reference sequence). V gave up 0 bases and J gave up 0 bases, with 8 bases separating them. This CDR3 is built from 15 residues. The CDR3 DNA follows: TGTGCCAGCAGCTTAGCACAAAACATGAACACTGAAGCTTTCTTT. This translates into CASSLAQNMNTEAFF.

V gene TRBV4-3 combines with J gene TRBJ2-7; 8 nucleotides agree with TRBD1. After removal of 5 bases from V and 4 bases from J, the junction contained 7 bases not matched to a gene. The V gene's germline CDR1 is LGHNA and CDR2 YSLEER. The CDR3 has 14 residues. The CDR3 loop is CASSSDRELYEQYF. In nucleotides, the CDR3 is TGCGCCAGCAGCTCGGACAGGGAATTGTACGAGCAGTACTTC.

The rearrangement uses TRBV5-6 and TRBJ1-2, with a possible D match to TRBD1 (5 bases). Trimming pared 4 bases from V and 7 bases from J, leaving 17 bases between. The CDR3 sequence is 14 residues long. In germline, CDR1 is SGHDT, CDR2 YYEEEE. CDR3 DNA sequence: TGTGCCAGCAGCCCCTGGGGGGGTCGGGGTGGCTACACCTTC. Translation: CASSPWGGRGGYTF.

The rearrangement joins TRBV28 to TRBJ1-2; 11 nucleotides agree with TRBD1. V was pared by 2 bases and J by 11 bases, with 10 bases of the junction left unmatched. Germline CDR1 MDHEN, CDR2 SYDVKM. This CDR3 is built from 15 residues. As DNA, the CDR3 is TGTGCCAGCAGTTTAACGGGACAGGGGGAAGTGATGTACACCTTC. The encoded protein is CASSLTGQGEVMYTF.

The chain joins TRBV7-2 to TRBJ1-5; tentative D call: TRBD1 (6 bases). CDR3 length: 15 residues. The V and J ends lost 5 bases and 9 bases respectively, with 20 bases between them. In germline, CDR1 is SGHTA, CDR2 FQGNSA. The CDR3 sequence: CASSKRGGIGLPQHF. The CDR3 coding sequence is TGTGCCAGCAGCAAGAGAGGGGGTATTGGTCTGCCCCAGCATTTT.

The rearrangement uses TRBV27 and TRBJ2-7; 7 positions agree with TRBD1. CDR1 and CDR2 (germline): MNHEY, SMNVEV (reference sequence). The CDR3 has 14 residues. V was pared by 3 bases and J by 0 bases, with 2 bases of the junction left unmatched. CDR3 loop: CASSFYRGSYEQYF. DNA for the CDR3: TGTGCCAGCAGTTTCTACAGGGGCTCCTACGAGCAGTACTTC.

The rearrangement uses TRBV10-3 and TRBJ2-5; 14 bases are a match to TRBD2. The CDR3 has 15 amino acids. The trim removed 6 bases at V and 5 bases at J, leaving 5 bases unmatched. CDR1 is ENHRY and CDR2 is SYGVKD in the germline V gene. The CDR3, as DNA: TGTGCCATCAGAAGCGGGACTAGCGGGAGTGAGACCCAGTACTTC. Translating gives CAIRSGTSGSETQYF.

J is TRBJ2-3 and V is TRBV7-6, with D perhaps matching TRBD2 (5 bases). This CDR3 is built from 14 residues. The ends were cut back, 5 bases at V and 3 bases at J, with 12 bases in the middle. From germline, CDR1 is SGHVS and CDR2 FNYEAQ. The DNA of the CDR3 is TGTGCCAGCAGCCGCGTCGGGGAGACAGATACGCAGTATTTT. Its translation: CASSRVGETDTQYF.

V usage is TRBV7-9 and J usage is TRBJ1-2, with TRBD1 matching over 7 bases. The CDR3 is made up of 15 amino acids. V was pared by 5 bases and J by 1 base, with 7 bases of the junction left unmatched. The V gene's germline CDR1 is SEHNR and CDR2 FQNEAQ (reference sequence). The CDR3 protein is CASSTGRQGNYGYTF. CDR3 bases: TGTGCCAGCAGCACGGGGCGACAGGGTAACTATGGCTACACCTTC.

The chain joins TRBV19 to TRBJ2-4, with 7 nucleotides matching TRBD1. This CDR3 is built from 16 residues. The V gene end was trimmed by 4 bases and the J gene end by 3 bases; junction bases not matched to a gene: 9. Germline V CDR1 and CDR2: LNHDA, SQIVND (reference sequence). The CDR3 here is CASSTGTDTLKNIQYF. In DNA form, the CDR3 reads TGTGCCAGTAGTACAGGGACAGACACCCTCAAAAACATTCAGTACTTC.

This rearrangement joins TRBV9 to TRBJ2-7; TRBD2 matches at 7 bases. The germline gives CDR1 SGDLS, CDR2 YYNGEE. CDR3 length: 14 amino acids. Unmatched junction bases numbered 6, after V lost 1 base and J lost 5 bases. The CDR3 DNA reads as TGTGCCAGCAGCGTATCGCGGGGAGGGAACGAGCAGTACTTC. Translated: CASSVSRGGNEQYF.